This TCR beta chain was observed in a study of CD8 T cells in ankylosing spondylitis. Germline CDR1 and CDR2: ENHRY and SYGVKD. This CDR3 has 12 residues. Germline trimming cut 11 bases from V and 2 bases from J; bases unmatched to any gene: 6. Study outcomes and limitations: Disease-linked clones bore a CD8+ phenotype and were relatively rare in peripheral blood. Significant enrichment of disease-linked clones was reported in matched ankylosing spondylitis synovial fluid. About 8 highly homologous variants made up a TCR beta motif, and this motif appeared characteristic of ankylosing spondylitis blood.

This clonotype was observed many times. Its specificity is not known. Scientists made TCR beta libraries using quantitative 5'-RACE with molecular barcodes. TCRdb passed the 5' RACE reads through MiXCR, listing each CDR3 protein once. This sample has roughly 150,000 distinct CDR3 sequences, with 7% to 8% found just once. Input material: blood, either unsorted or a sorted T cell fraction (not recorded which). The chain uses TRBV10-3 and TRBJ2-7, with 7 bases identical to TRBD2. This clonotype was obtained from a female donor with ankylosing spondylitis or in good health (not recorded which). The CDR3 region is CAVGGVAYEQYF. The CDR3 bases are TGTGCCGTTGGGGGGGTAGCCTACGAGCAGTACTTC.